Presented here are 15 T cell receptor beta chains from one specimen sequenced in a study of regulatory T cells in long-lasting Graves disease. With iRepertoire HTBI primers and Arm-PCR of CDR3 regions, TCR beta libraries were built. TCRdb recomputed calls from the multiplex PCR reads with MiXCR, one row per CDR3 protein. This sample has about 620,000 distinct CDR3 sequences; around 15% occur once, and the top ten carry more than 15%. This sample's time point: newly diagnosed GD, antithyroid drugs for less than 3 months. PBMCs were the source of the RNA used for TCR sequencing. The same data also went into a second study, on T cells in Graves' hyperthyroidism and ophthalmopathy.

Material: peripheral blood mononuclear cells (PBMCs), obtained at new diagnosis, from a patient treated with antithyroid drugs. The source is a woman younger than 45 with Graves disease.

This clonotype has at least ten counts. The V call is TRBV7-2, the J call TRBJ2-3, with 8 bases matching TRBD2. Trimming removed 4 bases from V and 0 bases from J; junction bases left unmatched: 3. The CDR3 sequence is 15 residues long. Per germline, CDR1 SGHTA and CDR2 FQGNSA. The DNA of the CDR3 is TGTGCCAGCAGCTCCGGGGGGGCCAGCACAGATACGCAGTATTTT. As protein: CASSSGGASTDTQYF.

This clonotype showed up just once. This chain connects TRBV14 to TRBJ1-4; the D is unclear. V lost 4 bases and J lost 8, with 14 bases in between. Germline CDR1 reads SGHDN; CDR2 reads FVKESK. The CDR3 sequence is 14 residues long. CDR3 protein: CASSRSGVREKLFF. The CDR3 DNA follows: TGTGCCAGCAGCCGCAGTGGGGTTAGGGAAAAACTGTTTTTT.

Many counts were recorded for this clonotype. The chain uses TRBV7-9 and TRBJ2-3, with D possibly TRBD2 on 5 matching bases. The germline V and J ends were trimmed by 3 bases and 10 bases, with 11 bases remaining between them. The germline CDR1 and CDR2 sequences are SEHNR and FQNEAQ (reference sequence). This CDR3 is built from 12 residues. CDR3 DNA: TGTGCCAGCAGCTTCACATCGGACTCGCAGTATTTT. Translation: CASSFTSDSQYF.

V gene TRBV19 combines with J gene TRBJ2-3, with D possibly TRBD2 on 7 matching bases. The DNA matches TRBJ2-1 better at its end, which makes the J call doubtful. The germline V gene encodes CDR1 LNHDA and CDR2 SQIVND (reference sequence). The CDR3 contains 15 residues. The DNA of the CDR3 is TGTGCCAGTAGTATGAGGGGGGAGGGCCTAAATGAGCAGTTCTTC. Protein: CASSMRGEGLNEQFF.

This clonotype was observed many times. This chain connects TRBV7-2 to TRBJ2-7; D is unclear. Germline CDR1 is SGHTA and CDR2 is FQGNSA. Trimming took off 5 bases at V and 5 bases at J, with 13 bases between the two ends. CDR3 size: 13 residues. This CDR3 reads CASSPSVANEQYF. CDR3 nucleotides: TGTGCCAGCAGCCCGTCGGTCGCCAACGAGCAGTACTTC. Full variable domain (outside the CDR3, taken from reference TRBV7-2 and TRBJ2-7): GAGVSQSPSNKVTEKGKDVELRCDPISGHTALYWYRQSLGQGLEFLIYFQGNSAPDKSGLPSDRFSAERTGGSVSTLTIQRTQQEDSAVYLCASSPSVANEQYFGPGTRLTVT.

This clonotype has ten or more counts. This chain connects TRBV14 to TRBJ1-2; D remains unclear. The ends were cut back, 1 base at V and 8 bases at J, with 11 bases in the middle. From germline, CDR1 is SGHDN and CDR2 FVKESK. This CDR3 spans 13 amino acids. The CDR3 spells CASSQGSLRGYTF. As DNA, the CDR3 is TGTGCCAGCAGCCAAGGCTCCCTACGGGGCTACACCTTC.

This clonotype was seen only a few times. J is TRBJ1-2 and V is TRBV19, with a weak D call TRBD1 (5 bases). CDR1 is LNHDA and CDR2 is SQIVND in the germline V gene (reference sequence). The CDR3 extends over 15 amino acids. V lost 5 bases, J lost 8 bases, and 21 bases lay in between. DNA for the CDR3: TGTGCCAGTAGTCCGGGGGACCGAAAAAACGGAGGCTACACCTTC. Amino acid sequence: CASSPGDRKNGGYTF. Supplemented by reference TRBV19 and TRBJ1-2, the full variable domain reads DGGITQSPKYLFRKEGQNVTLSCEQNLNHDAMYWYRQDPGQGLRLIYYSQIVNDFQKGDIAEGYSVSREKKESFPLTVTSAQKNPTAFYLCASSPGDRKNGGYTFGSGTRLTVV.

The J gene is TRBJ1-1, the V gene TRBV12-3 or TRBV12-4, with D perhaps TRBD1 (6 bases). Trimming shortened V by 7 bases and J by 3 bases, and 15 bases separated the two germline ends. This CDR3 spans 14 amino acids. The CDR3 DNA follows: TGTGCCAGCATTAGGGGGGCGCTGGACACTGAAGCTTTCTTT. It encodes CASIRGALDTEAFF.

This clonotype was detected ten times or more. The rearrangement uses TRBV29-1 and TRBJ1-2; no clear D. Between the trimmed V and J ends, which lost 0 bases and 2 bases, there was a span of 10 bases. This CDR3 contains 14 residues. Germline lookup yields CDR1 SQVTM and CDR2 ANQGSEA. As DNA, the CDR3 is TGCAGCGTTGAAGATCAGTCCCTAAACTATGGCTACACCTTC. This gives the protein CSVEDQSLNYGYTF.

Within the sample, this clonotype is medium-sized. The chain recombines TRBV27 with TRBJ1-5, with 7 positions matching TRBD1. Germline V gives CDR1 MNHEY, CDR2 SMNVEV (reference sequence). V lost 8 bases, J lost 5 bases, and 12 bases stayed unmatched. The CDR3 has 15 amino acids. The CDR3 spells CASGDRDGGDQPQHF. CDR3 in DNA: TGTGCCAGCGGAGACAGGGATGGAGGGGATCAGCCCCAGCATTTT.

This CDR3 reads CASSGVYNEQFF. The CDR3 DNA sequence: TGTGCCAGCAGCGGTGTGTACAATGAGCAGTTCTTC. The chain employs TRBV7-9 and TRBJ2-1, with D unclear. Per germline, CDR1 SEHNR and CDR2 FQNEAQ (reference sequence). V was cut by 5 bases and J by 4 bases, with 6 bases left in between. The CDR3 is 12 amino acids.

This clonotype was counted many times. This chain connects TRBV7-2 to TRBJ2-5; 8 nucleotides match TRBD1. V shed 5 bases and J 1 base; nucleotides not matched to a gene: 3. The CDR3 sequence is 14 residues long. Germline V gene data show CDR1 as SGHTA and CDR2 as FQGNSA. This CDR3 is CASSRTGFQETQYF. The CDR3 DNA is TGTGCCAGCAGCCGGACAGGGTTCCAAGAGACCCAGTACTTC. Complete variable domain (other parts from reference TRBV7-2 and TRBJ2-5): GAGVSQSPSNKVTEKGKDVELRCDPISGHTALYWYRQSLGQGLEFLIYFQGNSAPDKSGLPSDRFSAERTGGSVSTLTIQRTQQEDSAVYLCASSRTGFQETQYFGPGTRLLVL.

This clonotype showed up many times. This chain joins TRBV28 and TRBJ1-2; 9 bases fit TRBD1. The CDR3 spans 15 residues. Germline CDR1 is MDHEN and CDR2 is SYDVKM. J was trimmed by 7 bases and V by 4 bases; bases with no gene match: 10. The CDR3 spells CASSWASGTGSGYTF. The CDR3 coding sequence is TGTGCCAGCAGTTGGGCTTCGGGGACAGGGTCTGGCTACACCTTC.

There are many counts of this clonotype. The chain recombines TRBV7-2 with TRBJ2-1; TRBD1 agrees at 9 bases. The CDR3 extends over 16 amino acids. Germline loops: CDR1 SGHTA, CDR2 FQGNSA. J was trimmed by 4 bases and V by 5 bases; bases with no gene match: 9. This CDR3 is CASSPTGTGQYNEQFF. The CDR3 coding sequence is TGTGCCAGCAGCCCAACGGGGACAGGGCAGTACAATGAGCAGTTCTTC.

There are many counts of this clonotype. CDR3 coding DNA: TGTGCCTGGGGCCTCTTAGCGGGAGGGAGGAATGAGCAGTTCTTC. Protein: CAWGLLAGGRNEQFF. The J gene is TRBJ2-1, the V gene TRBV30; TRBD2 matches 11 bases. CDR1 is GTSNPN, CDR2 SVGIG, per germline (reference sequence). Germline trimming cut 5 bases from V and 7 bases from J; bases unmatched to any gene: 10. This CDR3 spans 15 amino acids.